This T cell receptor beta chain was retrieved from a study of early stage breast cancer tumors. Background on the study: About 70% of the 16 invasive tumors were ER+, PR+ and HER2-. Study-wide results and limits: Most shared enriched TCRB sequences were commonly generated ones. Tumors had approximately 2.5-fold higher T cell density and higher clonality than adjacent normal breast tissue. Functional markers like CD4, CD8 and FOXP3 were missed in bulk sequencing.

To note about this clone: Its specificity is not known.

Measured with immunoSEQ multiplex PCR; TCRdb has only the in-frame clones, and not every one. The data contain approximately 50,000 clones, over 65% of them singletons. The CDR3 sequence is 14 residues long. Germline CDR1 SGHDN, CDR2 FVKESK. The V segment lost 3 bases and the J segment 3 bases; nucleotides outside the gene matches: 5. This chain joins TRBV14 and TRBJ2-7, with 7 bases matching TRBD2. The receptor comes from a person aged 30 to 39 with breast cancer. Sequenced input: blood. Here the CDR3 DNA reads TGTGCCAGCAGCCAGAAGCGGGGAGGCTACGAGCAGTACTTC. It specifies CASSQKRGGYEQYF.